The 11 T cell receptor beta chains given below trace back to one sample, sequenced in a study of regulatory T cells in long-lasting Graves disease (dated by TCRdb to the early 2020s). The receptor library was made with multiplex PCR. Instrument used: Illumina HiSeq 4000. To build TCR beta libraries, CDR3 regions were amplified by Arm-PCR using iRepertoire HTBI primers. TCRdb's own reprocessing of the public reads used fastp at Q25 and MiXCR and kept productive beta chains. Rows are unified per CDR3 protein, each entry keeping the most common DNA and genes. This sample comprises hundreds of thousands of distinct CDR3 sequences, roughly a fifth of them detected only once. Less than 35% of the sample is held by the ten biggest clonotypes. In light of the paper, this sample's time point label describes: persistent/refractory GD, antithyroid drugs over 5 years with positive TRAb. For both TCR sequencing and RNA sequencing, RNA was extracted from PBMCs using TRIzol.

The input for sequencing was peripheral blood mononuclear cells (PBMCs), taken when the disease was refractory, from a patient treated with antithyroid drugs. The receptor source for this set is a female donor with Graves disease.

This clonotype has ten or more counts. CDR3 bases: TGTGCAAGGGGCCCCGGGGAGCTGTTTTTT. It codes for CARGPGELFF. This sequence joins TRBV30 and TRBJ2-2, with D maybe TRBD1 (5 bases). CDR1 and CDR2 (germline): GTSNPN, SVGIG (reference sequence). The length of the CDR3 is 10 residues.

This clonotype turned up a few times. A much more abundant neighbour one base away suggests this may be a read error. The CDR3 loop reads CASSHRRASNQPQHF. The CDR3 DNA follows: TGTGCCAGCAGCCATCGCAGGGCCAGCAATCAGCCCCAGCATTTT. J is TRBJ1-5 and V is TRBV12-3 or TRBV12-4, with D perhaps matching TRBD1 (5 bases). V shed 6 bases and J shed 1 base, with 13 bases lying between them. This CDR3 has 15 amino acids.

This clonotype turned up a few times. The chain is built from TRBV10-1 and TRBJ1-1, with 11 bases fitting TRBD1. V shed 10 bases and J 0 bases; nucleotides not matched to a gene: 7. Per the germline V gene, CDR1 is WNHNN and CDR2 is SYGVQD (reference sequence). The CDR3 has 15 amino acids. CDR3 amino acids: CATTGQGALNTEAFF. The CDR3 DNA sequence: TGCGCCACCACTGGACAGGGGGCTTTGAACACTGAAGCTTTCTTT.

This clonotype came up a few times. The genes are TRBV5-1 and TRBJ2-7, with a tentative D call TRBD2 (5 bases). Trimming cost V 2 bases and J 1 base, with 31 bases left between them. CDR1 is SGHRS, CDR2 YFSETQ, per germline. The CDR3 extends over 21 amino acids. CDR3 sequence (DNA): TGCGCCAGCAGCTTAACCCCCTCCAGGAGTGACAAAAGACGGGGTTCCTACGAGCAGTACTTC. Translating it yields CASSLTPSRSDKRRGSYEQYF.

This clonotype has ten or more counts. The CDR3 spells CASSPLRGGRNGYTF. The CDR3 nucleotides are TGTGCCAGCAGTCCCCTTAGGGGAGGTCGGAATGGCTACACCTTC. The chain joins TRBV12-3 or TRBV12-4 to TRBJ1-2; TRBD1 might be the D (5 bases). Trimming left V 5 bases short and J 6 bases short, with 19 bases between. The CDR3 covers 15 residues.

This clonotype was observed at least ten times. J is TRBJ1-5 and V is TRBV6-1; 11 nucleotides line up with TRBD1. Germline trimming cut 4 bases from V and 1 base from J; bases unmatched to any gene: 0. CDR3 length equals 15 residues. Germline V gene lookup returns CDR1 MNHNS and CDR2 SASEGT. CDR3 bases: TGTGCCAGCAGTGGGGACAGGGGGAGCAATCAGCCCCAGCATTTT. It specifies CASSGDRGSNQPQHF.

In its sample, this clonotype was seen many times. The chain has TRBV7-8 and TRBJ1-2; possible D gene TRBD1, 5 bases. Germline-derived CDR1 and CDR2 are SGHVS and FQNEAQ. V lost 1 base and J 4 bases, leaving 7 bases between the germline ends. The CDR3 spans 13 residues. The CDR3 nucleotides are TGTGCCAGCAGCTTAGGACAGATCTATGGCTACACCTTC. It yields the protein CASSLGQIYGYTF.

This chain connects TRBV3-1 to TRBJ1-1; D is possibly TRBD1 (5 bases). The germline V and J ends were trimmed by 1 base and 0 bases, with 9 bases remaining between them. The CDR3 has 15 amino acids. The V gene's germline CDR1 is LGHDT and CDR2 YNNKEL (reference sequence). DNA for the CDR3: TGTGCCAGCAGCCAAGGGTCAGGGTTGAACACTGAAGCTTTCTTT. Protein product: CASSQGSGLNTEAFF.

This clonotype was counted at least ten times. A read error may produce the germline difference seen at one junction end. The rearrangement joins TRBV12-3 or TRBV12-4 to TRBJ2-7, with a possible D match to TRBD1 (6 bases). The CDR3 is made up of 14 amino acids. The CDR3 region is CASSLGAGPYEQYF. The CDR3 DNA sequence: TGCGCCAGCAGCTTGGGGGCAGGACCCTACGAGCAGTACTTC.

V is TRBV5-5 and J is TRBJ2-1; D is unresolved. The CDR3 is made up of 16 amino acids. Looked up from germline, CDR1 is SGHKS and CDR2 is YYEKEE (reference sequence). Trimming cost V 5 bases and J 1 base, with 16 bases left between them. The CDR3 coding sequence is TGTGCCAGCAGTGAATTGGGTCCCTTGTCCTACAATGAGCAGTTCTTC. Translating it yields CASSELGPLSYNEQFF.

This clonotype was observed many times. This chain joins TRBV2 and TRBJ1-6, with D perhaps TRBD1 (5 bases). CDR3 size: 15 residues. Germline V gives CDR1 SNHLY, CDR2 FYNNEI. Trimming pared 2 bases from V and 9 bases from J, leaving 14 bases between. CDR3 protein: CASSESRRDRSPLHF. The CDR3 DNA follows: TGTGCCAGCAGTGAATCTCGCAGGGATCGTTCACCCCTCCACTTT.